This passage covers 15 T cell receptor beta chains from one sample sequenced in a study of blood T cell repertoires in COVID-19. TCRdb keeps only in-frame clones here, not all; method: immunoSEQ multiplex PCR. In the table there are over 60,000 clones, more than 75% of which are singletons. Sequences were obtained from peripheral blood. These receptor sequences come from a human donor in a cohort sampled during active COVID-19.

The chain couples TRBV7-2 to TRBJ2-2; the D gene is possibly TRBD2 (7 bases). This CDR3 comprises 13 residues. Trimming pared 6 bases from V and 8 bases from J, leaving 13 bases between. Germline CDR1 SGHTA, CDR2 FQGNSA. The CDR3 bases are TGTGCCAGCAGGCCAGGGAGGGGGGGGGAGCTGTTTTTT. This encodes CASRPGRGGELFF.

This clone was recorded a few times. The V gene is TRBV5-6, the J gene TRBJ2-1, with TRBD1 as a possible D gene (6 bases). Germline CDR1 SGHDT, CDR2 YYEEEE. The CDR3 is 15 amino acids. V shed 6 bases and J shed 4 bases, with 17 bases lying between them. The DNA for the CDR3 is TGTGCCAGCACCCCGACGTGGGACAAGTACAATGAGCAGTTCTTC. Translating gives CASTPTWDKYNEQFF.

V gene TRBV5-1 combines with J gene TRBJ2-7; 12 positions match TRBD2. Trimming took 3 bases from V and 6 from J; bases not matched to a gene: 4. The CDR3 contains 14 residues. CDR1 is SGHRS and CDR2 is YFSETQ in the germline V gene. CDR3 residues: CASSSGLAGSEQYF. CDR3 in DNA: TGCGCCAGCAGCTCTGGACTAGCGGGGAGCGAGCAGTACTTC.

The rearrangement joins TRBV18 to TRBJ2-5; 7 nucleotides match TRBD2. V lost 3 bases to trimming and J lost 3 bases; unmatched junction nucleotides: 10. The germline gives CDR1 KGHSH, CDR2 LQKENI. The CDR3 extends over 16 amino acids. CDR3 region: CASSPELANVKETQYF. In DNA form, the CDR3 reads TGTGCCAGCTCACCCGAACTAGCGAATGTAAAAGAGACCCAGTACTTC.

The chain has TRBV5-6 and TRBJ1-6; tentatively, D is TRBD1 (5 bases). Trimming took 4 bases from V and 7 from J, leaving 15 bases between them. The CDR3 loop spans 15 amino acids. Germline lookup yields CDR1 SGHDT and CDR2 YYEEEE. The CDR3 spells CASSPRRQYNSPLHF. CDR3 nucleotides: TGTGCCAGCAGCCCTCGGAGACAGTACAATTCACCCCTCCACTTT. The full variable domain, with the rest looked up from reference TRBV5-6 and TRBJ1-6, is DAGVTQSPTHLIKTRGQQVTLRCSPKSGHDTVSWYQQALGQGPQFIFQYYEEEERQRGNFPDRFSGHQFPNYSSELNVNALLLGDSALYLCASSPRRQYNSPLHFGNGTRLTVT.

The chain combines TRBV7-8 with TRBJ2-3; TRBD2 matches 11 bases. The CDR3 is 20 residues long. V lost 7 bases and J lost 3; bases outside the gene matches: 21. Germline CDR1 is SGHVS and CDR2 is FQNEAQ. CDR3 in amino acids: CASITYPTSGRGEATDTQYF. The DNA for the CDR3 is TGTGCCAGCATTACTTACCCCACTAGCGGGAGAGGCGAAGCGACAGATACGCAGTATTTT.

Only a few counts were recorded for this clone. V usage is TRBV5-1 and J usage is TRBJ1-1; a possible D gene is TRBD1 (6 bases). The germline V gene encodes CDR1 SGHRS and CDR2 YFSETQ. The CDR3 sequence is 13 residues long. The V gene lost 2 bases and the J gene lost 4 bases, with 9 bases spanning the gap. Here the CDR3 reads CASSLGRGTEAFF. The DNA of the CDR3 is TGCGCCAGCAGCTTAGGCAGGGGCACTGAAGCTTTCTTT.

The chain is built from TRBV5-1 and TRBJ2-5; no firm D call. The CDR3 is 13 amino acids. The germline V gene encodes CDR1 SGHRS and CDR2 YFSETQ. Trimming stripped 4 bases from V and 3 bases from J, with 10 bases between. As DNA, the CDR3 is TGCGCCAGCAGCCGAACCCCAGAAGAGACCCAGTACTTC. It translates to CASSRTPEETQYF.

Only one count was recorded for this clone. The rearrangement links TRBV6-1 to TRBJ1-4; possibly TRBD1 for D (5 bases). Trimming shortened V by 1 base and J by 6 bases, and 12 bases separated the two germline ends. There are 15 residues in the CDR3. Looked up from germline, CDR1 is MNHNS and CDR2 is SASEGT. CDR3 sequence (DNA): TGTGCCAGCAGTGAAGGGGGCCTCGCCTATGAAAAACTGTTTTTT. Protein product: CASSEGGLAYEKLFF.

The chain has TRBV18 and TRBJ2-3; 7 positions agree with TRBD2. Per the germline V gene, CDR1 is KGHSH and CDR2 is LQKENI. The trim removed 1 base at V and 2 bases at J, leaving 6 bases unmatched. This CDR3 has 16 residues. CDR3 region: CASSPRTGDYTDTQYF. CDR3 coding DNA: TGTGCCAGCTCACCACGGACCGGGGACTACACAGATACGCAGTATTTT.

The V call is TRBV18, the J call TRBJ1-5, with 7 bases lining up with TRBD1. V gave up 3 bases and J gave up 7 bases; unmatched junction bases: 15. Germline values: CDR1 KGHSH, CDR2 LQKENI. The CDR3 has 17 amino acids. CDR3 residues: CASSPPGQTRAIQPQHF. The CDR3 nucleotides are TGTGCCAGCTCACCGCCGGGACAGACAAGAGCAATCCAGCCCCAGCATTTT. The variable domain in full, with the rest retrieved from reference TRBV18 and TRBJ1-5, is NAGVMQNPRHLVRRRGQEARLRCSPMKGHSHVYWYRQLPEEGLKFMVYLQKENIIDESGMPKERFSAEFPKEGPSILRIQQVVRGDSAAYFCASSPPGQTRAIQPQHFGDGTRLSIL.

This chain connects TRBV7-6 to TRBJ1-4, with a tentative D call TRBD1 (5 bases). V gave up 1 base and J gave up 0 bases, with 15 bases separating them. The length of the CDR3 is 18 residues. Germline lookup yields CDR1 SGHVS and CDR2 FNYEAQ. CDR3 residues: CASSLGGAGKATNEKLFF. CDR3 DNA sequence: TGTGCCAGCAGCTTAGGTGGGGCAGGGAAGGCAACTAATGAAAAACTGTTTTTT.

CDR3 region: CASREGQGARAFF. The CDR3 nucleotides are TGTGCCAGCAGGGAGGGACAGGGGGCTCGAGCTTTCTTT. The chain couples TRBV12-3 or TRBV12-4 to TRBJ1-1, with TRBD1 identical over 12 bases. The CDR3 covers 13 residues. Trimming removed 6 bases from V and 10 bases from J; junction bases left unmatched: 6.

The chain couples TRBV21-1 to TRBJ2-7; the table's D call TRBD1 went unverified against the DNA. TRBV21-1 is assigned pseudogene status. This CDR3 has 16 amino acids. This CDR3 is CASSKEHQGSSYEQYF. The DNA of the CDR3 is TGTGCCAGCAGCAAAGAACACCAGGGAAGCTCCTACGAGCAGTACTTC.

The V gene is TRBV9, the J gene TRBJ2-1, with unresolved D. Trimming removed 3 bases from V and 0 bases from J, with 10 bases in between. The CDR3 is made up of 15 amino acids. Germline CDR1 SGDLS, CDR2 YYNGEE. The CDR3 DNA reads as TGTGCCAGCAGCGAGGCCACGGGCTCCTACAATGAGCAGTTCTTC. It is translated as CASSEATGSYNEQFF.